Listed here are 20 T cell receptor beta chains from one sample, sequenced in a study of CD8+ T cells in alopecia areata listed by TCRdb under 2018. Libraries were prepared through the immunoSEQ multiplex PCR assay. To provide template for TCR sequencing, every sample had RNA extracted and reverse transcribed into cDNA. The table was pulled from immuneACCESS by TCRdb, which kept in-frame rearrangements only. Such tables lose some clones; where checked, under half of the loss comes from unresolved V genes, and the rest has no known cause. The sample yields 150,000 to 200,000 clones; roughly 60% were counted once. The ten largest clones capture just over 1% of the sample. The label giving this sample's time point can be read as: roughly 26 weeks on oral tofacitinib. The sample's treatment or condition label is to be understood as: oral pan-JAK inhibitor, 5-10 mg twice daily. The sample here was CD4+ T cells sorted from blood, taken at week 24, from a patient treated with tofacitinib. Receptors were obtained from a human donor with alopecia areata.

This clone was picked up one time. V is TRBV5-1 and J is TRBJ2-6; 8 bases are a match to TRBD1. This CDR3 spans 16 amino acids. Trimming took 4 bases from V and 4 from J; bases not matched to a gene: 7. In germline, CDR1 is SGHRS, CDR2 YFSETQ. Written as DNA, the CDR3 is TGCGCCAGCAGCGCCTGGACAGGGCCAGGGGCCAACGTCCTGACTTTC. Amino acid sequence: CASSAWTGPGANVLTF.

This clone turned up a few times. J is TRBJ1-1 and V is TRBV6-6; D gene ambiguous. This CDR3 contains 12 residues. Germline CDR1 MNHNY, CDR2 SVGAGI (reference sequence). The V end lost 2 bases, the J end lost 4 bases, and 5 bases lay between the germline ends. This chain's CDR3 is CASSYERTEAFF. CDR3 bases: TGTGCCAGCAGTTACGAACGCACTGAAGCTTTCTTT.

This clone was detected only a few times. Different DNA sequences within this sample yield the same CDR3. The chain uses TRBV29-1 and TRBJ1-2; tentatively, D is TRBD1 (5 bases). V was pared by 4 bases and J by 1 base, with 7 bases between. There are 12 residues in the CDR3. Germline loops: CDR1 SQVTM, CDR2 ANQGSEA. The CDR3 loop reads CSVGGGNYGYTF. The CDR3 DNA sequence: TGCAGCGTTGGCGGGGGTAACTATGGCTACACCTTC.

The chain couples TRBV29-1 to TRBJ1-1; D unclear. Germline V gives CDR1 SQVTM, CDR2 ANQGSEA. V was trimmed by 6 bases and J by 0 bases, leaving 8 bases between them. The CDR3 spans 12 residues. In DNA form, the CDR3 reads TGCAGCGTGATGGATATGAACACTGAAGCTTTCTTT. Encoded protein: CSVMDMNTEAFF.

The chain links TRBV5-4 to TRBJ2-1; D ambiguous. Germline CDR1 SGHNT, CDR2 YYREEE (reference sequence). The CDR3 extends over 12 amino acids. Trimming took off 2 bases at V and 9 bases at J, with 9 bases between the two ends. CDR3 amino acids: CASSFKVGEQFF. The CDR3 nucleotides read TGTGCCAGCAGCTTCAAAGTCGGTGAGCAGTTCTTC. Filled out from reference TRBV5-4 and TRBJ2-1, the complete variable domain reads ETGVTQSPTHLIKTRGQQVTLRCSSQSGHNTVSWYQQALGQGPQFIFQYYREEENGRGNFPPRFSGLQFPNYSSELNVNALELDDSALYLCASSFKVGEQFFGPGTRLTVL.

The CDR3 bases are TGCAGCGTTTTACAGGGCTCCTACGAGCAGTACTTC. Its translation: CSVLQGSYEQYF. The chain uses TRBV29-1 and TRBJ2-7, with D perhaps TRBD1 (6 bases). Germline values: CDR1 SQVTM, CDR2 ANQGSEA. Deletions cut 5 bases from V and 0 bases from J, with 8 bases between. The CDR3 is 12 amino acids.

V usage is TRBV29-1 and J usage is TRBJ2-3, with no clear D. The length of the CDR3 is 13 residues. Trimming pared 7 bases from V and 2 bases from J, leaving 13 bases between. Germline CDR1 is SQVTM and CDR2 is ANQGSEA. CDR3 loop: CSAGKRFTDTQYF. The CDR3, as DNA: TGCAGCGCTGGGAAAAGGTTCACAGATACGCAGTATTTT.

The CDR3 coding sequence is TGTGCCACCAGCATACGAAGCGGGGGGGCGAAGACCCAGTACTTC. This sequence encodes CATSIRSGGAKTQYF. The chain recombines TRBV15 with TRBJ2-5, with 10 bases fitting TRBD2. Germline loops: CDR1 LNHNV, CDR2 YYDKDF (reference sequence). CDR3 length: 15 amino acids. V was pared by 4 bases and J by 6 bases, with 8 bases of the junction left unmatched.

V usage is TRBV19 and J usage is TRBJ2-7; 12 positions agree with TRBD2. This CDR3 contains 14 residues. The trim removed 4 bases at V and 3 bases at J, leaving 1 base unmatched. Per the germline V gene, CDR1 is LNHDA and CDR2 is SQIVND (reference sequence). The DNA of the CDR3 is TGTGCCAGTAGTAAGGGACTAGCGGGCTACGAGCAGTACTTC. Translated, it gives CASSKGLAGYEQYF.

This clone was detected a few times. The chain couples TRBV6-6 to TRBJ1-4; perhaps TRBD1 as D (5 bases). The CDR3 is 14 amino acids. V was trimmed by 6 bases and J by 5 bases, leaving 13 bases between them. Germline assignment: CDR1 MNHNY and CDR2 SVGAGI (reference sequence). DNA of the CDR3: TGTGCCAGCAGCCAGGGAGGGCGCAATGAAAAACTGTTTTTT. Protein sequence: CASSQGGRNEKLFF.

V and J are TRBV7-3 and TRBJ2-3; D is unresolved. V was pared by 6 bases and J by 1 base, with 5 bases between. Germline V lookup: CDR1 SGHTA, CDR2 FQGTGA. CDR3 length equals 12 residues. CDR3: CASSLGTDTQYF. CDR3 sequence (DNA): TGTGCCAGCAGTCTAGGCACAGATACGCAGTATTTT.

This CDR3 reads CASSSGTGTDTQYF. The CDR3 region has the DNA TGCGCCAGCAGCTCGGGGACAGGCACAGATACGCAGTATTTT. The chain recombines TRBV5-1 with TRBJ2-3; 7 bases agree with TRBD1. Germline values: CDR1 SGHRS, CDR2 YFSETQ. The CDR3 extends over 14 amino acids. Trimming at V came to 3 bases and at J to 1 base, leaving 2 bases not matched to a gene. Together with reference TRBV5-1 and TRBJ2-3, the CDR3 gives the full variable domain: KAGVTQTPRYLIKTRGQQVTLSCSPISGHRSVSWYQQTPGQGLQFLFEYFSETQRNKGNFPGRFSGRQFSNSRSEMNVSTLELGDSALYLCASSSGTGTDTQYFGPGTRLTVL.

As for this clone: Distinct nucleotide sequences in the sample also encode this CDR3. V and J are TRBV30 and TRBJ2-7; D unresolved. Germline lookup yields CDR1 GTSNPN and CDR2 SVGIG (reference sequence). The length of the CDR3 is 14 residues. V was trimmed by 0 bases and J by 0 bases, leaving 9 bases between them. CDR3 bases: TGTGCCTGGAGTGTACTTGGAAACTCCTACGAGCAGTACTTC. This sequence encodes CAWSVLGNSYEQYF.

This clone has only a few counts. V gene TRBV23-1 combines with J gene TRBJ1-6; 8 positions match TRBD1. TRBV23-1 is noted as an ORF with a role that remains uncertain. V gave up 3 bases and J gave up 0 bases; unmatched junction bases: 7. The CDR3 length is 18 residues. CDR3 coding DNA: TGCGCCAGCAGTCAGGACAACAGGGGGAGCTCCTATAATTCACCCCTCCACTTT. It encodes CASSQDNRGSSYNSPLHF.

This clone was observed once. The chain combines TRBV7-8 with TRBJ2-5, with TRBD1 as a possible D gene (6 bases). The CDR3 totals 14 residues. With 5 bases removed from V and 2 bases from J, the gap between germline ends came to 12 bases. CDR1 is SGHVS, CDR2 FQNEAQ, per germline. The CDR3 region is CASSDDRPQETQYF. CDR3 DNA: TGTGCCAGCAGCGACGACAGGCCTCAAGAGACCCAGTACTTC.

This chain links TRBV30 with TRBJ2-5; 10 bases are a match to TRBD1. The CDR3 runs 14 residues. With V trimmed by 4 bases and J by 3 bases, 5 bases remained unmatched. The V gene's germline CDR1 is GTSNPN and CDR2 SVGIG (reference sequence). CDR3 coding DNA: TGTGCCTGGACTAAGGGGACAGGGGAAGAGACCCAGTACTTC. Translating it yields CAWTKGTGEETQYF.

This chain connects TRBV2 to TRBJ2-1; D assignment may be TRBD1 or TRBD2 (5 bases each). V was shortened by 6 bases and J by 2 bases, with 17 bases between the two germline ends. The germline gives CDR1 SNHLY, CDR2 FYNNEI. The CDR3 sequence is 16 residues long. CDR3 protein: CASRDTRFATYNEQFF. In DNA form, the CDR3 reads TGTGCCAGCAGGGACACTAGGTTTGCCACCTACAATGAGCAGTTCTTC.

There are a few counts of this clone. Other DNA sequences in the sample encode the same CDR3. The rearrangement links TRBV5-6 to TRBJ2-4; TRBD2 is a possible D gene (5 bases). The CDR3 is 16 amino acids. From germline, CDR1 is SGHDT and CDR2 YYEEEE. V was shortened by 2 bases and J by 1 base, with 13 bases between the two germline ends. The CDR3 loop reads CASSLSRGLAKNIQYF. The DNA for the CDR3 is TGTGCCAGCAGCTTATCTCGCGGGTTGGCCAAAAACATTCAGTACTTC.

Written as DNA, the CDR3 is TGCAGTGCTGGGCGAATCGATGAGCAGTTCTTC. Amino acid sequence: CSAGRIDEQFF. The V and J genes are TRBV20-1 and TRBJ2-1; no reliable D call. The germline gives CDR1 DFQATT, CDR2 SNEGSKA (reference sequence). Trimming removed 5 bases from V and 8 bases from J, with 10 bases in between. This CDR3 is 11 amino acids long.

The chain carries TRBV27 and TRBJ1-5; D might be TRBD1 (5 bases). Germline lookup yields CDR1 MNHEY and CDR2 SMNVEV (reference sequence). The CDR3 totals 14 residues. Trimming pared 6 bases from V and 7 bases from J, leaving 16 bases between. The CDR3 nucleotides read TGTGCCAGCAGCCCCTTAGGGGTACTGCAGCCCCAGCATTTT. Translating it yields CASSPLGVLQPQHF.